Listed here is a single TCR beta chain. The antigen remains undetermined. 60 Vbeta and 13 Jbeta primers were used in PCR. Here immunoSEQ multiplex PCR was the method, and the copy in TCRdb shows in-frame clones only, minus some. This sample's table reports approximately 43,000 clones. V dropped 7 bases and J dropped 0; count of bases not matched to a gene: 3. Germline loops: CDR1 MNHNS, CDR2 SASEGT. The CDR3 length is 14 residues. This sample is part of a study of cytomegalovirus exposure and HLA in healthy donors. Overall study results and limits: A likely sequencing artifact accounted for one observed cluster of highly shared sequence variants. It was 164 TCR beta chains that were listed as cytomegalovirus-associated.

Sequencing was performed on PBMCs. The sequence derives from a woman aged 30 to 39 in good health and CMV-seronegative. The chain recombines TRBV6-1 with TRBJ1-3; TRBD1 aligns across 7 bases. CDR3 residues: CASNQGGSGNTIYF. In DNA form, the CDR3 reads TGTGCCAGCAACCAGGGGGGCTCTGGAAACACCATATATTTT.